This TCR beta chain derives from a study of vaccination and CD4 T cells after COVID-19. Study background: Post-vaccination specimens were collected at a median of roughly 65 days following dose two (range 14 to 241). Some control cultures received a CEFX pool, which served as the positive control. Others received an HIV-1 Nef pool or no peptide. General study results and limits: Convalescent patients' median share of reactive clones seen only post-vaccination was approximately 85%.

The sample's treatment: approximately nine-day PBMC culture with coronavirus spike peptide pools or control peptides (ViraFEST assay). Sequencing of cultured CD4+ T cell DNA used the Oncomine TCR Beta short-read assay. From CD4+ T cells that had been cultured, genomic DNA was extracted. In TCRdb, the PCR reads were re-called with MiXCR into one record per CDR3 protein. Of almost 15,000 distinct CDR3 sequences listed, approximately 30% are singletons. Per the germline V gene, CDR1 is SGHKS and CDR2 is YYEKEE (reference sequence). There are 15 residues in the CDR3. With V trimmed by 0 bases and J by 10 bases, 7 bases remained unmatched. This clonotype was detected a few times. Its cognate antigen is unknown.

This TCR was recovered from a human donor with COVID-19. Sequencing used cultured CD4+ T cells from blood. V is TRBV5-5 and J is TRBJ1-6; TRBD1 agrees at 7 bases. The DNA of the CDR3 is TGTGCCAGCAGCTTGGGGAGGGGGCAAGGGTCACCCCTCCACTTT. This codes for CASSLGRGQGSPLHF.